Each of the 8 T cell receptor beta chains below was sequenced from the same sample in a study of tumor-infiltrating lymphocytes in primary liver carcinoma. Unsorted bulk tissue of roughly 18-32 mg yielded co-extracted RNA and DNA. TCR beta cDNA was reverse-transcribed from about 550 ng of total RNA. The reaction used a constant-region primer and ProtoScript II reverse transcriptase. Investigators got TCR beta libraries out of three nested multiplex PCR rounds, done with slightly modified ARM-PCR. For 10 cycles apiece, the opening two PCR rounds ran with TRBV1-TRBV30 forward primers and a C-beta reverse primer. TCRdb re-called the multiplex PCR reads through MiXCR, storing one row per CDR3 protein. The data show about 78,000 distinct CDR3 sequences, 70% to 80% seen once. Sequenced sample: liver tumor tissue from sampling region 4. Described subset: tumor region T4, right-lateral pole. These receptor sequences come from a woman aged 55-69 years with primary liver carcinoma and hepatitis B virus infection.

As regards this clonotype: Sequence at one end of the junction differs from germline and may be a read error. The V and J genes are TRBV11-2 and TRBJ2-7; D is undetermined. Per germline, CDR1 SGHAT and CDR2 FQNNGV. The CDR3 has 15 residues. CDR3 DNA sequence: TGTGCCAGCAGCTTAGCTTGGGAACAGAGTTACGAGGAGTACTTC. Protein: CASSLAWEQSYEEYF. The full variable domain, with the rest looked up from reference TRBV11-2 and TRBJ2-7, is EAGVAQSPRYKIIEKRQSVAFWCNPISGHATLYWYQQILGQGPKLLIQFQNNGVVDDSQLPKDRFSAERLKGVDSTLKIQPAKLEDSAVYLCASSLAWEQSYEEYFGPGTRLTVT.

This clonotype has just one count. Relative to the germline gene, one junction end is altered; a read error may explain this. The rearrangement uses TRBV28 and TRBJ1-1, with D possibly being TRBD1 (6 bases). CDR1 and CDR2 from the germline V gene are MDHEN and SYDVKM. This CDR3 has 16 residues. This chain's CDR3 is CASSQGGAGANTEAVF. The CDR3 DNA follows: TGTGCCAGCAGTCAGGGCGGGGCAGGGGCAAACACTGAAGCTGTCTTT.

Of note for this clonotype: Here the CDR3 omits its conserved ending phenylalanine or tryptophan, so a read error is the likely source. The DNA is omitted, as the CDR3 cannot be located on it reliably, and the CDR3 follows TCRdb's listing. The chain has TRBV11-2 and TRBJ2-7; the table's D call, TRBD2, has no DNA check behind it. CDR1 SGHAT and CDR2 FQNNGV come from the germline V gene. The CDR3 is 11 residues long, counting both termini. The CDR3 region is CVSSSASSLVY.

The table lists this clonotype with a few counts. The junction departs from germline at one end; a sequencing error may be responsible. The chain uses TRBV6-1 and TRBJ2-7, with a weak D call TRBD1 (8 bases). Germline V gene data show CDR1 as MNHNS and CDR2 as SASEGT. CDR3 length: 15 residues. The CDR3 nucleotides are TGTACCAGCAGTGCGTACAGGGGGGGAAGCTACGAGCAATACTTC. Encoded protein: CTSSAYRGGSYEQYF.

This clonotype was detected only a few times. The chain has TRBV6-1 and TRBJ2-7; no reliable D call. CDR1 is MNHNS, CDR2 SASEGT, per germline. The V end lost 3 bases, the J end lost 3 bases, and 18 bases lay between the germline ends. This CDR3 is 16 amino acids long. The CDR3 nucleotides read TGTGCCAGCAGTGAGGCTAGTACCCCTCCCGTCTACGAGCAGTACTTC. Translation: CASSEASTPPVYEQYF.

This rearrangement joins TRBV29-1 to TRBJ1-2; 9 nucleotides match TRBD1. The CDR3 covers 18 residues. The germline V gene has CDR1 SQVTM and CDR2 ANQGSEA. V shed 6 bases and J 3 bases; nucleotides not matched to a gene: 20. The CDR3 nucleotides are TGCAGCGTGGAGCTAACCCCGGGACAGGGACCCGCTTACTATGGCTACACCTTC. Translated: CSVELTPGQGPAYYGYTF. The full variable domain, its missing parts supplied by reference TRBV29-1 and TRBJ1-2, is SAVISQKPSRDICQRGTSLTIQCQVDSQVTMMFWYRQQPGQSLTLIATANQGSEATYESGFVIDKFPISRPNLTFSTLTVSNMSPEDSSIYLCSVELTPGQGPAYYGYTFGSGTRLTVV.

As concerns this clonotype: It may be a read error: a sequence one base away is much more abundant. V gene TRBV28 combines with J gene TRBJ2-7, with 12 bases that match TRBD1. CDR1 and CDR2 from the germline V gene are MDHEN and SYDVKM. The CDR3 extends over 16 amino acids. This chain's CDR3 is CASSTRDRGLSYELYF. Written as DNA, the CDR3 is TGTGCCAGCAGTACCCGGGACAGGGGGCTATCCTACGAGCTGTACTTC. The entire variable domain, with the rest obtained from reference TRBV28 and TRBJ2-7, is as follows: DVKVTQSSRYLVKRTGEKVFLECVQDMDHENMFWYRQDPGLGLRLIYFSYDVKMKEKGDIPEGYSVSREKKERFSLILESASTNQTSMYLCASSTRDRGLSYELYFGPGTRLTVT.

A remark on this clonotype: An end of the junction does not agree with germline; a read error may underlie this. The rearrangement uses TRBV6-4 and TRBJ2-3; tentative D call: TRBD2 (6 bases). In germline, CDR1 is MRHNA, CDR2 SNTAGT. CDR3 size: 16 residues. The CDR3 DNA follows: TGTACCAGCAGTGAGTCAAGCGGGTCTAGCACAGATACGCAGTATTTT. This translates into CTSSESSGSSTDTQYF.